This T cell receptor beta chain appears in the sequencing data of a study of cytomegalovirus exposure and HLA in healthy donors. Overall study findings and caveats: Many donors shared some public TCRs, even though most TCR sequences were rare. In vitro assays verified that a few CMV-associated chains recognized CMV antigens specifically. Overall, around 160 TCR beta chains were annotated as cytomegalovirus-associated.

Sequencing used immunoSEQ multiplex PCR; TCRdb keeps in-frame clones, though not all of them. In the table there are approximately 54,000 clones, more than 70% of which are singletons. Germline loops: CDR1 MNHNS, CDR2 SASEGT. This CDR3 spans 14 amino acids. The ends were cut back, 0 bases at V and 3 bases at J, with 8 bases in the middle. Points on this clone: Its antigen is still unknown.

Sequences were obtained from PBMCs. The rearrangement links TRBV6-1 to TRBJ1-2; D might be TRBD1 (5 bases). This receptor was identified in a woman aged 18 to 35 in good health and CMV-seropositive. CDR3 nucleotide sequence: TGTGCCAGCAGTGAAGCGGAGACAGACTATGGCTACACCTTC. Its protein is CASSEAETDYGYTF.